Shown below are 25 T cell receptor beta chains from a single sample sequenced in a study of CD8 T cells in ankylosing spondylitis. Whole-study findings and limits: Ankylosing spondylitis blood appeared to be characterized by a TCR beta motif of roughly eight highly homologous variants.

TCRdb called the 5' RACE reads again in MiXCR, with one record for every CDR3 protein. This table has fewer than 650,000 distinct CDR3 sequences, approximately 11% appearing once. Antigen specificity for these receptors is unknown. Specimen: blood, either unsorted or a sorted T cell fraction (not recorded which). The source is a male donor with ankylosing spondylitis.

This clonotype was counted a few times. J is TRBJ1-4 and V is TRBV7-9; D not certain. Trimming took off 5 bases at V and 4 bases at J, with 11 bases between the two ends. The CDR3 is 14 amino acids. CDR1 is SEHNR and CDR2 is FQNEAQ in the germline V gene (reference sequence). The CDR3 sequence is CASSPSVNNEKLFF. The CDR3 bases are TGTGCCAGCAGCCCTTCCGTTAATAATGAAAAACTGTTTTTT.

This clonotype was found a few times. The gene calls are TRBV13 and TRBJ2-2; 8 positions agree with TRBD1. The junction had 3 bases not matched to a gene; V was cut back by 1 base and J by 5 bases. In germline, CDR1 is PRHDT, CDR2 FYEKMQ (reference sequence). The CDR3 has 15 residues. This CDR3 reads CASSLEGQGTGELFF. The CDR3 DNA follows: TGTGCCAGCAGCTTAGAAGGACAGGGAACCGGGGAGCTGTTTTTT.

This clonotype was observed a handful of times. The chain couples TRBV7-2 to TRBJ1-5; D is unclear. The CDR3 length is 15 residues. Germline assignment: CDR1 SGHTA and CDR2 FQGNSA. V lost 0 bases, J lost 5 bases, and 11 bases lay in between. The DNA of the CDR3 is TGTGCCAGCAGCTTAGCCGCCACGGTTCATCAGCCCCAGCATTTT. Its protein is CASSLAATVHQPQHF.

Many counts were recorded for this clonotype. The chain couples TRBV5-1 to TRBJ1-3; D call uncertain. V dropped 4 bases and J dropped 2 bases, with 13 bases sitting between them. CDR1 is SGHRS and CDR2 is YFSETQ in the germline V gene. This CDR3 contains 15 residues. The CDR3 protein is CASSLGPDPGNTIYF. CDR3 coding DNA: TGCGCCAGCAGCCTAGGCCCGGATCCTGGAAACACCATATATTTT.

CDR3 region: CSARDPGTSRYNEQFF. In DNA form, the CDR3 reads TGCAGTGCTAGGGATCCGGGGACTAGCCGCTACAATGAGCAGTTCTTC. The chain joins TRBV20-1 to TRBJ2-1; 9 nucleotides align to TRBD2. CDR3 length: 16 amino acids. V was clipped by 3 bases and J by 3 bases; unmatched bases: 9. The germline gives CDR1 DFQATT, CDR2 SNEGSKA (reference sequence).

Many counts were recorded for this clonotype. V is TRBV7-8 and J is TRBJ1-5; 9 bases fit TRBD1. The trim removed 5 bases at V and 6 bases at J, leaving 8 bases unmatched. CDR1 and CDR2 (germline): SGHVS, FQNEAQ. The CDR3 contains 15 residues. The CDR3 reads CASSPRTGDGQPQHF. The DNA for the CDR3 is TGTGCCAGCAGCCCCCGGACAGGGGACGGTCAGCCCCAGCATTTT.

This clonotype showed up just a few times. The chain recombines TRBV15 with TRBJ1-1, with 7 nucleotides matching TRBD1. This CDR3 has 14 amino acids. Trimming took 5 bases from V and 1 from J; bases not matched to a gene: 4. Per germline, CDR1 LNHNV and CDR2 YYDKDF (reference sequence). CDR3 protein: CATSLTGTNTEAFF. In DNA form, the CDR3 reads TGTGCCACCAGCCTGACAGGGACGAACACTGAAGCTTTCTTT.

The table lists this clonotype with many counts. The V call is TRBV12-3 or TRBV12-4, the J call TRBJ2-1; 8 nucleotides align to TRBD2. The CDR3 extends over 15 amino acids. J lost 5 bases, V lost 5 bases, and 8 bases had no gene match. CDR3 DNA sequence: TGTGCCAGCAGTACGGCGGGAGGTCCTCACAATGAGCAGTTCTTC. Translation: CASSTAGGPHNEQFF.

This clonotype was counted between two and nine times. CDR3 protein: CASSSYSGTINEQFF. The CDR3 coding sequence is TGTGCCAGCAGTAGCTACTCCGGGACTATCAATGAGCAGTTCTTC. The chain employs TRBV2 and TRBJ2-1, with 7 bases matching TRBD2. With V trimmed by 5 bases and J by 6 bases, 10 bases remained unmatched. Germline V gene lookup returns CDR1 SNHLY and CDR2 FYNNEI. This CDR3 spans 15 amino acids.

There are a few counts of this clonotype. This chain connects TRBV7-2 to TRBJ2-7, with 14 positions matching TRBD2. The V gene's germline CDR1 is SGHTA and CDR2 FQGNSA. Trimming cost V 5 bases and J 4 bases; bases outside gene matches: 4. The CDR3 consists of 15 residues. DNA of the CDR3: TGTGCCAGCAGCCGGGGACTAGCGGGAGTTTACGAGCAGTACTTC. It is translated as CASSRGLAGVYEQYF.

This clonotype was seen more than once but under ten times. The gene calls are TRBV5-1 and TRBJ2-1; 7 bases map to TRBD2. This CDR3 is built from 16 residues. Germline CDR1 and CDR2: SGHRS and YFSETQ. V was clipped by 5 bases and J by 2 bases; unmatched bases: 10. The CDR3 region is CASSPRREFAYNEQFF. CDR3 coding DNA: TGCGCCAGCAGTCCGAGGCGGGAGTTTGCCTACAATGAGCAGTTCTTC.

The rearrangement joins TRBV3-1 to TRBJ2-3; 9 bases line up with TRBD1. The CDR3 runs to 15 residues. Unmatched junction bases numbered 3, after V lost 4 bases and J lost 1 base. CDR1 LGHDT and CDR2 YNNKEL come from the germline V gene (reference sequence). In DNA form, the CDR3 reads TGTGCCAGCAGCCCATGGGACAGGGGCACAGATACGCAGTATTTT. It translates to CASSPWDRGTDTQYF.

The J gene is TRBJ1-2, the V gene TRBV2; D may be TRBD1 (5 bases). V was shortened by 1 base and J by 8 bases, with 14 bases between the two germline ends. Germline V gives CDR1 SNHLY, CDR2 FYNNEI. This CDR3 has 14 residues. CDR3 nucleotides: TGTGCCAGCAGTGAAGTGCAGGGAACAAGAGGCTACACCTTC. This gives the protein CASSEVQGTRGYTF.

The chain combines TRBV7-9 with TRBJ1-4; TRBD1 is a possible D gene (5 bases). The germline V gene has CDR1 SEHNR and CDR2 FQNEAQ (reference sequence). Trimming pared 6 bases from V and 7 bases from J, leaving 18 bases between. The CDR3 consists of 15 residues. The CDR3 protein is CASRPPTAGTEKLFF. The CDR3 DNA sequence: TGTGCCAGCAGGCCGCCGACGGCGGGGACTGAAAAACTGTTTTTT.

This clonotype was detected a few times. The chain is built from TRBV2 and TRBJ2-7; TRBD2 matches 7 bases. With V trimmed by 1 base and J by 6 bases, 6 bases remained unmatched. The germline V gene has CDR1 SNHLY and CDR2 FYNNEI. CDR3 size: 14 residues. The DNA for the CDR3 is TGTGCCAGCAGTGAAGGGTGGGAGGGGCTCGAGCAGTACTTC. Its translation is CASSEGWEGLEQYF.

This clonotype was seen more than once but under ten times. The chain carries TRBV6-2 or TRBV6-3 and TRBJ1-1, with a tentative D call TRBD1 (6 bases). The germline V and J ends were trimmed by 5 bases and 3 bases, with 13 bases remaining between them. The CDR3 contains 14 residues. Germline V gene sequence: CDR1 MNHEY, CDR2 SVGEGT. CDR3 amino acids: CASSPHRQDTEAFF. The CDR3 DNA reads TGTGCCAGCAGTCCCCATAGACAGGACACTGAAGCTTTCTTT.

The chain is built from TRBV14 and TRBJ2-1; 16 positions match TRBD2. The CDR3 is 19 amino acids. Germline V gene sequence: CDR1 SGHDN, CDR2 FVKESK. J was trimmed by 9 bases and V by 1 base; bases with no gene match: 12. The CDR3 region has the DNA TGTGCCAGCAGCCAAGCCTCCGGGACTAGCGGGAGGGCCCTTGGTGAGCAGTTCTTC. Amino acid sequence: CASSQASGTSGRALGEQFF.

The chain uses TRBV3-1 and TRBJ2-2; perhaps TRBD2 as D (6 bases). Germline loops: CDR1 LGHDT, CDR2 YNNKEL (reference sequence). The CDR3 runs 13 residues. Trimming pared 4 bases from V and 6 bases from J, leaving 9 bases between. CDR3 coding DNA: TGTGCCAGCAGCCGGGGGGAATCCGGGGAGCTGTTTTTT. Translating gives CASSRGESGELFF. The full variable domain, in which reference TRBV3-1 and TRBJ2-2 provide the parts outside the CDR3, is DTAVSQTPKYLVTQMGNDKSIKCEQNLGHDTMYWYKQDSKKFLKIMFSYNNKELIINETVPNRFSPKSPDKAHLNLHINSLELGDSAVYFCASSRGESGELFFGEGSRLTVL.

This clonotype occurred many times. As DNA, the CDR3 is TGTGCCAGCAGCATGAACACCGGGGAGCTGTTTTTT. It translates to CASSMNTGELFF. V gene TRBV11-2 combines with J gene TRBJ2-2; D remains unclear. The V end was cut by 5 bases, the J end by 1 base, with 2 bases between. Per the germline V gene, CDR1 is SGHAT and CDR2 is FQNNGV. The CDR3 totals 12 residues.

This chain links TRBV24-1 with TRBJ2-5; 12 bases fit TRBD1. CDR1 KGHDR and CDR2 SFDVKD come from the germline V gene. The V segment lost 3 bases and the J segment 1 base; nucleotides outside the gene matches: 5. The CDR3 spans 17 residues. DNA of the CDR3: TGTGCCACCAGTGATCCGGGACAGGGGGCAACCCAAGAGACCCAGTACTTC. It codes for CATSDPGQGATQETQYF.

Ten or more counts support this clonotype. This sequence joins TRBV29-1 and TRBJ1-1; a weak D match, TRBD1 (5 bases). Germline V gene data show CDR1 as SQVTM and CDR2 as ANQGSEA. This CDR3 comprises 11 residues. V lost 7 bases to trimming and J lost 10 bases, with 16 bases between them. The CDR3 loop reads CSGLGGMGAFF. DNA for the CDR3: TGCAGCGGCCTCGGGGGGATGGGAGCTTTCTTT.

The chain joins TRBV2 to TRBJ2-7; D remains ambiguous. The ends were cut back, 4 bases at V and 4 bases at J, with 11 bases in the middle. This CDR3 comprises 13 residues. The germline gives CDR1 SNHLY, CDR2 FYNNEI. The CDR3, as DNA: TGTGCCAGCAGTGTGGCCAGCGTTTACGAGCAGTACGTC. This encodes CASSVASVYEQYV.

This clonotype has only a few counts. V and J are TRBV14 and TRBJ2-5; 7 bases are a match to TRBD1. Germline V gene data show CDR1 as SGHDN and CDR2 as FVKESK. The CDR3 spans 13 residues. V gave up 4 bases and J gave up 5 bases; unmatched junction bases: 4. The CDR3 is CASSLRQGETQYF. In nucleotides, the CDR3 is TGTGCCAGCAGCCTACGACAGGGTGAGACCCAGTACTTC.

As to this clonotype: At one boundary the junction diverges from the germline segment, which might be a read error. CDR3 amino acids: CASSHSGLAISTDTQSF. The CDR3 region has the DNA TGTGCCAGCAGCCACTCCGGGCTAGCGATAAGCACAGATACGCAGTCTTTT. The chain joins TRBV4-2 to TRBJ2-3, with TRBD2 as a possible D gene (6 bases). The germline CDR1 and CDR2 sequences are LGHNA and YNFKEQ. The CDR3 runs 17 residues.

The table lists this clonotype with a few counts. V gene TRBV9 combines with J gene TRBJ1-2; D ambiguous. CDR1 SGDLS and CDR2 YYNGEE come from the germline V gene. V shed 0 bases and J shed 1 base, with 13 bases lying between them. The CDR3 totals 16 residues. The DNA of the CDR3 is TGTGCCAGCAGCGTAGGGCCCTCGACGGGTAACTATGGCTACACCTTC. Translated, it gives CASSVGPSTGNYGYTF.